This T cell receptor beta chain was retrieved from a study of T cells expressing NK-cell markers. Overall study context: With respect to HCMV, seven of the eight sequenced donors were seropositive, and one was seronegative.

The CDR3 length is 15 residues. The germline V gene has CDR1 SGHTA and CDR2 FQGNSA. As the method of synthesis, 5'RACE template switching with UMIs yielded TCR beta cDNA. With the 5' RACE reads reprocessed, TCRdb shows one record per CDR3 protein and no DNA. The repertoire table contains roughly 390,000 distinct CDR3 sequences. Study-level points and caveats: Of the CD8+ T cell pool in six donors, roughly 1.0-7.0% was accounted for by dominant NKG2C+ clonotypes. It was still unclear whether expanded NKG2C+ T cell clones were HCMV specific.

As regards this clonotype: The antigen remains undetermined.

This sequence joins TRBV7-2 and TRBJ2-1. The receptor's source is a man aged 18-75 years in good health. Sequencing used blood T cells: a sorted CD56 or NKG2C T cell subset, CD4+ or CD8+ T cells, or bulk PBMC T cells (not recorded which). The CDR3 spells CASSLGVLRDNEQFF.